This T cell receptor (beta chain) was obtained from a study of regulatory T cells in long-lasting Graves disease. Time point noted: newly diagnosed GD, antithyroid drugs for less than 3 months. PBMC-derived RNA was used for the TCR library. This clonotype was seen at least ten times. Both iRepertoire HTBI primers and Arm-PCR of CDR3 regions were used to build the TCR beta libraries. TCRdb re-called the multiplex PCR reads through MiXCR, storing one row per CDR3 protein. The table has approximately 360,000 distinct CDR3 sequences, about 12% seen once. The same specimen was also included in a second study, on T cells in Graves' hyperthyroidism and ophthalmopathy.

Source: peripheral blood mononuclear cells (PBMCs), taken at new diagnosis, from a patient treated with antithyroid drugs. The sequence came from a woman between 18 and 29 years old with Graves disease.

The CDR3 DNA follows: TGCGCCAGCAGCTTGCCGGGACTATTCGATGAGCAGTTCTTC. Translated: CASSLPGLFDEQFF. The chain recombines TRBV5-1 with TRBJ2-1; the match to TRBD2 covers 7 bases. The CDR3 is 14 residues long. In germline, CDR1 is SGHRS, CDR2 YFSETQ. The J segment lost 8 bases and the V segment lost 1 base, leaving 6 bases of the junction unmatched.